A single sample gave rise to the 6 T cell receptor beta chains below, sequenced in a study of blood T cell repertoires in COVID-19. Assay used: immunoSEQ multiplex PCR; TCRdb lists only in-frame clones, some missing. The table includes roughly 180,000 clones, roughly 77% detected once. The specimen was peripheral blood. The receptor set was obtained from a woman older than 75 with COVID-19, enrolled during active disease.

This chain links TRBV18 with TRBJ1-5; 9 nucleotides align to TRBD1. Germline assignment: CDR1 KGHSH and CDR2 LQKENI. CDR3 length: 18 amino acids. V was clipped by 3 bases and J by 0 bases; unmatched bases: 9. The CDR3 loop reads CASSPTGTGRYSNQPQHF. DNA of the CDR3: TGTGCCAGCTCACCGACCGGGACAGGGCGTTATAGCAATCAGCCCCAGCATTTT.

The V call is TRBV7-3, the J call TRBJ2-3, with TRBD2 as a possible D gene (6 bases). The CDR3 runs 16 residues. Per the germline V gene, CDR1 is SGHTA and CDR2 is FQGTGA. V was cut by 5 bases and J by 4 bases, with 19 bases left in between. This chain's CDR3 is CASSRPTDTGADTQYF. The CDR3 DNA follows: TGTGCCAGCAGCCGTCCGACAGACACGGGGGCAGATACGCAGTATTTT.

The chain has TRBV7-8 and TRBJ2-7, with D possibly TRBD2 on 7 matching bases. This CDR3 comprises 15 residues. V gave up 4 bases and J gave up 3 bases, with 16 bases separating them. Germline V CDR1 and CDR2: SGHVS, FQNEAQ. CDR3 amino acids: CASSSDRGALYEQYF. DNA for the CDR3: TGTGCCAGCAGCTCTGACCGGGGGGCCCTCTACGAGCAGTACTTC.

The chain employs TRBV4-3 and TRBJ2-2; TRBD1 matches at 8 bases. Germline V gives CDR1 LGHNA, CDR2 YSLEER. Trimming at V came to 3 bases and at J to 5 bases, leaving 2 bases not matched to a gene. CDR3 length equals 14 residues. CDR3 nucleotide sequence: TGCGCCAGCAGCCATGGACAGGGTACCGGGGAGCTGTTTTTT. This codes for CASSHGQGTGELFF.

The rearrangement uses TRBV7-8 and TRBJ2-2; 8 bases line up with TRBD2. Germline V gene sequence: CDR1 SGHVS, CDR2 FQNEAQ. V dropped 1 base and J dropped 0; count of bases not matched to a gene: 4. The CDR3 is 17 amino acids. The CDR3 nucleotides are TGTGCCAGCAGCTTAGAATTAGCGGGAACGAACACCGGGGAGCTGTTTTTT. Its translation: CASSLELAGTNTGELFF.

This clone was detected only a few times. The chain is built from TRBV7-9 and TRBJ2-5, with D unresolved. CDR3 length: 12 amino acids. Germline values: CDR1 SEHNR, CDR2 FQNEAQ (reference sequence). Trimming took off 5 bases at V and 5 bases at J, with 9 bases between the two ends. The CDR3 nucleotides read TGTGCCAGCAGCCTCTTCGAGGAGACCCAGTACTTC. It specifies CASSLFEETQYF.